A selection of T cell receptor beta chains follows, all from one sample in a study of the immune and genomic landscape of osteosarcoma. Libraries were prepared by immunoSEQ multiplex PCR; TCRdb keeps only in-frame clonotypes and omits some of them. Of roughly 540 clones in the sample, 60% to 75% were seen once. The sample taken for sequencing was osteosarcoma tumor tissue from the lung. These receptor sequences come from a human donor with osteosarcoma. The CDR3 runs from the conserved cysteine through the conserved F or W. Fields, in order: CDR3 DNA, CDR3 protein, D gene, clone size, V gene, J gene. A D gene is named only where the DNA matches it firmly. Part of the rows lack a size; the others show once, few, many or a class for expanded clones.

DNA: TGTGCCAGCAGCGCCGGGACAGGGGGCGGGCAGCCCCAGCATTTT
CDR3: CASSAGTGGGQPQHF
D: TRBD1
size: large
V: TRBV7-9
J: TRBJ1-5

DNA: TGTGCCAGCAGTTTGGGACAGGGAGACGAGCAGTACTTC
CDR3: CASSLGQGDEQYF
D: TRBD1
size: NA
V: TRBV6-6
J: TRBJ2-7

DNA: TGTGCCAGCAGTTCCGGGGGCCCCGCCCGCAATGAGCAGTTCTTC
CDR3: CASSSGGPARNEQFF
D: NA
size: NA
V: TRBV27
J: TRBJ2-1

DNA: TGTGCCAGCAGCTTGGAGTCGTCCCTTTATAACTATGGCTACACCTTC
CDR3: CASSLESSLYNYGYTF
D: NA
size: NA
V: TRBV7-2
J: TRBJ1-2

DNA: TGTGCCAGCAGGATAGGAGGGGACACCGGGGAGCTGTTTTTT
CDR3: CASRIGGDTGELFF
D: NA
size: NA
V: TRBV5-5
J: TRBJ2-2

DNA: TGTGCCACCAGCTACCCCGGGACCCAATGGGATGGCTACACCTTC
CDR3: CATSYPGTQWDGYTF
D: NA
size: NA
V: TRBV15
J: TRBJ1-2

DNA: TGTGCCAGTAGTAAGTTGATTGGTGGGGAATTGAGCCCTGAAGCTTTCTTT
CDR3: CASSKLIGGELSPEAFF
D: NA
size: NA
V: TRBV19
J: TRBJ1-1

DNA: TGCGCCAGCAGCCAAGTTTTGGCCCGCCGGGAGAATGAAAAACTGTTTTTT
CDR3: CASSQVLARRENEKLFF
D: NA
size: NA
V: TRBV4-1
J: TRBJ1-4

DNA: TGTGCCAGCAGTATCGGGACTAGCGGAAGCTACGAGCAGTACTTC
CDR3: CASSIGTSGSYEQYF
D: TRBD2
size: NA
V: TRBV28
J: TRBJ2-7

DNA: TGTGCCAGCAGCCCATACTTCGGGGGCAGCAATCAGCCCCAGCATTTT
CDR3: CASSPYFGGSNQPQHF
D: NA
size: NA
V: TRBV27
J: TRBJ1-5

DNA: TGTGCCAGCAGTCCTCAGTACAATGAGCAGTTCTTC
CDR3: CASSPQYNEQFF
D: NA
size: NA
V: TRBV27
J: TRBJ2-1

DNA: TGCGCCAGCAGCCAAGATTCAACTTCCTATGGCTACACCTTC
CDR3: CASSQDSTSYGYTF
D: NA
size: NA
V: TRBV4-3
J: TRBJ1-2

DNA: TGTGCCAGCAGCCCGGAGGGCAGCGGCACCTACGAGCAGTACTTC
CDR3: CASSPEGSGTYEQYF
D: NA
size: NA
V: TRBV13
J: TRBJ2-7

DNA: TGTGCCAGCAGCTTAGACAGGGGTTACAATGAGCAGTTCTTC
CDR3: CASSLDRGYNEQFF
D: TRBD1
size: NA
V: TRBV5-4
J: TRBJ2-1

DNA: TGCGCCAGCAGCACACTCGGACAGGGAGGACAAGAAAACGAGCAGTACTTC
CDR3: CASSTLGQGGQENEQYF
D: TRBD1
size: NA
V: TRBV5-1
J: TRBJ2-7

DNA: TGTGCCAGCAGCTTAGGCGGACAGGGACTAACCCCCTCCTACAATGAGCAGTTCTTC
CDR3: CASSLGGQGLTPSYNEQFF
D: NA
size: large
V: TRBV7-9
J: TRBJ2-1

DNA: TGTGCCAGCAGCGACGGGCAGAACACTGAAGCTTTCTTT
CDR3: CASSDGQNTEAFF
D: NA
size: NA
V: TRBV6-6
J: TRBJ1-1

DNA: TGTGCCAGCAGTAGGTCAGGGCTACAAAGTCGGGCCAACGTCCTGACTTTC
CDR3: CASSRSGLQSRANVLTF
D: NA
size: once
V: TRBV27
J: TRBJ2-6

DNA: TGTGCCAGCAGCCTGACTAGCGGGAGGGCCCTCGGGGAGCTGTTTTTT
CDR3: CASSLTSGRALGELFF
D: TRBD2
size: NA
V: TRBV5-5
J: TRBJ2-2

DNA: TGTGCCAGCAGTTACGGTACAGCGGGGGGGCAAGAGACCCAGTACTTC
CDR3: CASSYGTAGGQETQYF
D: TRBD2
size: NA
V: TRBV6-6
J: TRBJ2-5

DNA: TGCGCCAGCAGCTTGGCTAGCGGGGGGTCAGAAGAGACCCAGTACTTC
CDR3: CASSLASGGSEETQYF
D: TRBD2
size: NA
V: TRBV5-1
J: TRBJ2-5

DNA: TGTGCCAGCAGCTTACTCGAAGGGGGCTACAATGAGCAGTTCTTC
CDR3: CASSLLEGGYNEQFF
D: NA
size: NA
V: TRBV7-8
J: TRBJ2-1

DNA: TGTGCCAGCAGCCTCCTAGCGGGGGATGGCTACGAGCAGTACTTC
CDR3: CASSLLAGDGYEQYF
D: TRBD2
size: once
V: TRBV4-2
J: TRBJ2-7

DNA: TGTGCCAGTAGTATTGTGGCAGGGGGCCTGGCTTTCTTT
CDR3: CASSIVAGGLAFF
D: TRBD1
size: NA
V: TRBV19
J: TRBJ1-1